The T cell receptor beta chain described here comes from a study of T cells after yellow fever vaccination. Study at large: Low-cell-number fractions were prepared with SMART-Seq v4 Ultra Low Input. Overall study findings and caveats: Overall, a small share of clonotypes was seen in both CD4 and CD8 compartments.

With respect to this clonotype: No antigen is known for it.

MiXCR, run by TCRdb on the 5' RACE reads, gives a single entry per CDR3 protein. The data contain 120,000 or so distinct CDR3 sequences, 8% to 10% of them singletons. Germline V lookup: CDR1 MNHEY, CDR2 SMNVEV (reference sequence). The junction had 5 bases not matched to a gene; V was cut back by 5 bases and J by 5 bases. The CDR3 extends over 15 amino acids. V gene TRBV27 combines with J gene TRBJ2-1; 11 nucleotides agree with TRBD2. The clonotype comes from a man between 18 and 35 years old who received the YFV17D yellow fever vaccine. Specimen: CD8+ T cells sorted from PBMCs, collected on the day of the yellow fever booster vaccination. CDR3 loop: CASSPLAGVHNEQFF. The CDR3 DNA reads TGTGCCAGCAGTCCACTAGCGGGGGTTCACAATGAGCAGTTCTTC.